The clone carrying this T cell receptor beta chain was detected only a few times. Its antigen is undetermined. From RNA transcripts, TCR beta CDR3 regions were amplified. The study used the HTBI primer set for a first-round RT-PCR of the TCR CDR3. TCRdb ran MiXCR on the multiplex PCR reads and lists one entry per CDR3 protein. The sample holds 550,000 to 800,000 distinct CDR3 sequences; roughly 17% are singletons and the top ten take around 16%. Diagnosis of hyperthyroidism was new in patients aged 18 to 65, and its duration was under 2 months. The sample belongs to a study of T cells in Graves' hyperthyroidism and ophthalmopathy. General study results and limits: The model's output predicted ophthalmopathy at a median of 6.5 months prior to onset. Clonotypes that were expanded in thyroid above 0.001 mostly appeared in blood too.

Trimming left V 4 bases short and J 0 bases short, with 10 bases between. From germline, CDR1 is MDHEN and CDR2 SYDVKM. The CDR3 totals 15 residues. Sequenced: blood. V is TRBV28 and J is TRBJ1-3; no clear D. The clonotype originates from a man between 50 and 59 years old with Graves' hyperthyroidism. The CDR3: CASSYPGDSGNTIYF. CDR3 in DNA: TGTGCCAGCAGTTACCCAGGAGACTCTGGAAACACCATATATTTT.